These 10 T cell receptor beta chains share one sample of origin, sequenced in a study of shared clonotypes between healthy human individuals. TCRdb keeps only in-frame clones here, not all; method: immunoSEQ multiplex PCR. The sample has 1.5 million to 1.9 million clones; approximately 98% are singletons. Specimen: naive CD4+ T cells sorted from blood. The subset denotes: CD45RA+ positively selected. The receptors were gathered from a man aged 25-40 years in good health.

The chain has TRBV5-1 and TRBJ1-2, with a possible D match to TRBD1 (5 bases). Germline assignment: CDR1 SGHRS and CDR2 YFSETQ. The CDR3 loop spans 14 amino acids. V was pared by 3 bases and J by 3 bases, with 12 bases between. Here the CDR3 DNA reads TGCGCCAGCAGCTATTCCGGGACGGACTATGGCTACACCTTC. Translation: CASSYSGTDYGYTF.

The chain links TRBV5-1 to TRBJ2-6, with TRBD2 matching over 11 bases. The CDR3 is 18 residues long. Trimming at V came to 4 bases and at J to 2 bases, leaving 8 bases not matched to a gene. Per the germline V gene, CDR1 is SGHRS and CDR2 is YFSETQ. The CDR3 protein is CASSGTSGQTAGANVLTF. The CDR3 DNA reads TGCGCCAGCAGCGGGACTAGCGGCCAGACCGCTGGGGCCAACGTCCTGACTTTC.

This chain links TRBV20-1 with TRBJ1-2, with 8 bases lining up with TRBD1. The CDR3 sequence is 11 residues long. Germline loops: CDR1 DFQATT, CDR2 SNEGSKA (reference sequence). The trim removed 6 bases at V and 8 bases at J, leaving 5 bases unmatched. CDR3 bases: TGCAGTGCACCTAGGACAGGGGGCTACACCTTC. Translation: CSAPRTGGYTF.

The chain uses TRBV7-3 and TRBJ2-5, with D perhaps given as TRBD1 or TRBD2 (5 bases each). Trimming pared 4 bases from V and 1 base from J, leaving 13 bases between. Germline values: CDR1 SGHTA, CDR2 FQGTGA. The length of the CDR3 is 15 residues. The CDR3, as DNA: TGTGCCAGCAGCTCAGGGTTAGGAGGCCAAGAGACCCAGTACTTC. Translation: CASSSGLGGQETQYF.

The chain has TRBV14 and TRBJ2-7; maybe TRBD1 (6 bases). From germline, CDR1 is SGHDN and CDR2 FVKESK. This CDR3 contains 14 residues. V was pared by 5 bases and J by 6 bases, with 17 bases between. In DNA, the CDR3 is TGTGCCAGCAGCAATCGGGACACCTTGGGCGAGCAGTACTTC. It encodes CASSNRDTLGEQYF.

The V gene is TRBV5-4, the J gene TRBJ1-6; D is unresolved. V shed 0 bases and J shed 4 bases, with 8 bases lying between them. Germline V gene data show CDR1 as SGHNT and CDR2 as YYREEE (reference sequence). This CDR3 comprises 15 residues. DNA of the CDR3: TGTGCCAGCAGCTTGGCGACGGTTTATAATTCACCCCTCCACTTT. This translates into CASSLATVYNSPLHF.

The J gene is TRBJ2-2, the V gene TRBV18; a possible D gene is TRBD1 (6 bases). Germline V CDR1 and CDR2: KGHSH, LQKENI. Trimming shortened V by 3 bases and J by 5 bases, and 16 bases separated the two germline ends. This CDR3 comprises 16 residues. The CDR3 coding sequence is TGTGCCAGCTCACCTACGCCCCAGGGGTGGACCGGGGAGCTGTTTTTT. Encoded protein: CASSPTPQGWTGELFF.

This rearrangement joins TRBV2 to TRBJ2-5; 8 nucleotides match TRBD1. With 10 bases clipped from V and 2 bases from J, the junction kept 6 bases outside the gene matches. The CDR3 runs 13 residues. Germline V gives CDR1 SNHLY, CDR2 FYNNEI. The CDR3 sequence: CANTGTGQETQYF. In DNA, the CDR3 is TGTGCCAATACCGGGACAGGTCAAGAGACCCAGTACTTC.

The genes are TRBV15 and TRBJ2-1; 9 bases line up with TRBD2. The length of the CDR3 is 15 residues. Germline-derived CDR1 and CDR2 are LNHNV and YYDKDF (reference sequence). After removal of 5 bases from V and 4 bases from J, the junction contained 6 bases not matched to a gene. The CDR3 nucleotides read TGTGCCACCAGCCGGAGCGGGAGGATGTACAATGAGCAGTTCTTC. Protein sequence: CATSRSGRMYNEQFF.

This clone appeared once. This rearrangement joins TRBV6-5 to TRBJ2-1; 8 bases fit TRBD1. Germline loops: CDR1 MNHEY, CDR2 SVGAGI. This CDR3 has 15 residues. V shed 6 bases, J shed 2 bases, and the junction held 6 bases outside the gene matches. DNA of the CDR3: TGTGCCAGCAGGAGGACAGGGTCAGCCTACAATGAGCAGTTCTTC. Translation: CASRRTGSAYNEQFF.